These T cell receptor beta chains were read from a single sample in a study of glioma-infiltrating T cells. Each CDR3 protein is one row after TCRdb ran MiXCR on the multiplex PCR reads. The sample consists of about 140,000 distinct CDR3 sequences, approximately 39% of them appearing once. The sample consisted of glioma tissue, nonneoplastic brain tissue, or PBMCs (not recorded which). All receptors come from a human donor with low-grade glioma or glioblastoma, undergoing nonglioma brain surgery, or in good health (not recorded which). Each CDR3 is given with its conserved first and last residue. Fields, in order: CDR3 length, V gene, J gene, CDR3 protein.

len: 14
v_gene: TRBV7-2
j_gene: TRBJ2-1
CDR3aa: CASSRLGTYNEQFF

len: 15
v_gene: TRBV28
j_gene: TRBJ2-1
CDR3aa: CASRADGSSYNEQFF

len: 13
v_gene: TRBV20-1
j_gene: TRBJ1-5
CDR3aa: CSAETGTDQPQHF

len: 14
v_gene: TRBV20-1
j_gene: TRBJ1-3
CDR3aa: CSAREGGQVNTIYF

len: 12
v_gene: TRBV28
j_gene: TRBJ1-2
CDR3aa: CASSPFGNGYTF

len: 14
v_gene: TRBV4-2
j_gene: TRBJ2-5
CDR3aa: CASSQALGKETQYF

len: 15
v_gene: TRBV6-5
j_gene: TRBJ2-6
CDR3aa: CASSSQGRGANVLTF

len: 14
v_gene: TRBV28
j_gene: TRBJ1-5
CDR3aa: CASSPGDLNQPQHF

len: 12
v_gene: TRBV24-1
j_gene: TRBJ1-2
CDR3aa: CATSDGFYGYTF

len: 13
v_gene: TRBV6-1
j_gene: TRBJ1-5
CDR3aa: CASSPSPYQPQHF

len: 14
v_gene: TRBV12-3/TRBV12-4
j_gene: TRBJ1-1
CDR3aa: CASGPRGLNTEAFF

len: 13
v_gene: TRBV6-2/TRBV6-3
j_gene: TRBJ2-7
CDR3aa: CASSYGQTYEQYF

len: 15
v_gene: TRBV4-2
j_gene: TRBJ1-2
CDR3aa: CASSQDLQGGYGYTF

len: 18
v_gene: TRBV10-2
j_gene: TRBJ2-3
CDR3aa: CASSEGTSGGARTDTQYF

len: 12
v_gene: TRBV20-1
j_gene: TRBJ1-5
CDR3aa: CSAGPGLQPQHF

len: 12
v_gene: TRBV10-3
j_gene: TRBJ1-2
CDR3aa: CAISDWEGGYTF

len: 15
v_gene: TRBV20-1
j_gene: TRBJ2-3
CDR3aa: CSAPRGQVRTDTQYF

len: 14
v_gene: TRBV19
j_gene: TRBJ1-5
CDR3aa: CASSEDLRNQPQHF

len: 15
v_gene: TRBV6-1
j_gene: TRBJ2-3
CDR3aa: CASSSGTSRGPTQYF

len: 16
v_gene: TRBV28
j_gene: TRBJ1-6
CDR3aa: CASSLIPGQYNSPLHF

len: 12
v_gene: TRBV24-1
j_gene: TRBJ2-3
CDR3aa: CATRGDRDTQYF

len: 16
v_gene: TRBV20-1
j_gene: TRBJ2-3
CDR3aa: CSARGQRGSLTDTQYF

len: 13
v_gene: TRBV2
j_gene: TRBJ1-1
CDR3aa: CASSEQANTEAFF

len: 15
v_gene: TRBV27
j_gene: TRBJ2-2
CDR3aa: CASSREGGAAGELFF

len: 16
v_gene: TRBV7-2
j_gene: TRBJ2-2
CDR3aa: CASSSVAGGLTGELFF

len: 15
v_gene: TRBV4-1
j_gene: TRBJ2-3
CDR3aa: CASSQAGSITDTQYF

len: 13
v_gene: TRBV27
j_gene: TRBJ1-2
CDR3aa: CASSSDLTYGYTF

len: 11
v_gene: TRBV7-2
j_gene: TRBJ2-1
CDR3aa: CASRNANEQFF

len: 11
v_gene: TRBV28
j_gene: TRBJ1-1
CDR3aa: CASSRPEGAFF

len: 15
v_gene: TRBV20-1
j_gene: TRBJ2-3
CDR3aa: CSARALAVGTDTQYF

len: 14
v_gene: TRBV12-3/TRBV12-4
j_gene: TRBJ2-7
CDR3aa: CASSPPWRRYEQYF

len: 15
v_gene: TRBV27
j_gene: TRBJ1-5
CDR3aa: CASSLVGRGNQPQHF

len: 14
v_gene: TRBV5-6
j_gene: TRBJ1-1
CDR3aa: CASSFYWLNTEAFF

len: 15
v_gene: TRBV15
j_gene: TRBJ2-3
CDR3aa: CATSRAGGGTDTQYF

len: 15
v_gene: TRBV6-2/TRBV6-3
j_gene: TRBJ1-2
CDR3aa: CASRLSTGANYGYTF

len: 16
v_gene: TRBV2
j_gene: TRBJ2-5
CDR3aa: CASSEGLAGGQETQYF

len: 15
v_gene: TRBV6-1
j_gene: TRBJ1-4
CDR3aa: CASRQFDSSDEKLFF

len: 16
v_gene: TRBV6-2/TRBV6-3
j_gene: TRBJ2-3
CDR3aa: CASSYRQAGITDTQYF

len: 14
v_gene: TRBV12-3/TRBV12-4
j_gene: TRBJ2-7
CDR3aa: CASSLWPQEYEQYF

len: 10
v_gene: TRBV2
j_gene: TRBJ2-7
CDR3aa: CASSRTEQYF

len: 14
v_gene: TRBV7-3
j_gene: TRBJ2-3
CDR3aa: CASSFRDTTDTQYF

len: 13
v_gene: TRBV4-1
j_gene: TRBJ2-7
CDR3aa: CASSHGTGFEQYF

len: 14
v_gene: TRBV6-1
j_gene: TRBJ1-6
CDR3aa: CASRLGHSNSPLHF

len: 15
v_gene: TRBV7-8
j_gene: TRBJ2-1
CDR3aa: CASSLVISGRNEQFF

len: 13
v_gene: TRBV20-1
j_gene: TRBJ1-1
CDR3aa: CSARDHRNTGAFF

len: 13
v_gene: TRBV7-3
j_gene: TRBJ1-1
CDR3aa: CASSFIRGAEAFF

len: 12
v_gene: TRBV9
j_gene: TRBJ2-1
CDR3aa: CASSVGTNEQFF

len: 12
v_gene: TRBV28
j_gene: TRBJ1-2
CDR3aa: CATRKQPYGYTF

len: 14
v_gene: TRBV2
j_gene: TRBJ2-5
CDR3aa: CASMEGEIQETQYF

len: 11
v_gene: TRBV12-3/TRBV12-4
j_gene: TRBJ2-1
CDR3aa: CASSRPNEQFF

len: 13
v_gene: TRBV18
j_gene: TRBJ2-1
CDR3aa: CASSPTQANEQFF